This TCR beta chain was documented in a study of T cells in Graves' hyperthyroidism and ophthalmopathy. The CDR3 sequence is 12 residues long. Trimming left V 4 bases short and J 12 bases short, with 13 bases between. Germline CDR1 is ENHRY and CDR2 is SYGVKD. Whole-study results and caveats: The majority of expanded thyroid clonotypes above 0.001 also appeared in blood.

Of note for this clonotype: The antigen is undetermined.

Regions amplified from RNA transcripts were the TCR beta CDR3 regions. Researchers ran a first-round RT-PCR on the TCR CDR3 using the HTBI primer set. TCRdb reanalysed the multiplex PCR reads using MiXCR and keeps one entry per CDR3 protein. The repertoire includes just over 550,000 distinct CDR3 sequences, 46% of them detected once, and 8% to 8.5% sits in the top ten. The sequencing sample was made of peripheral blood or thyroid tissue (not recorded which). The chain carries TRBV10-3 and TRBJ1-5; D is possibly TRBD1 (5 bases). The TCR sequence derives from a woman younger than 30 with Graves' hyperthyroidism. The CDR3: CAISGGGTDQHF. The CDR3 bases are TGTGCCATCAGTGGGGGAGGGACGGACCAGCATTTT.